Listed below are T cell receptor beta chains from one sample, sequenced in a study of long-term antiretroviral therapy in people with HIV. Clones were sequenced by immunoSEQ multiplex PCR, and TCRdb holds only the in-frame ones, with some missing. The sample holds approximately 25,000 clones, approximately 81% seen once. Here the sequenced sample was unsorted PBMCs, taken 4.7 to 5 years after starting antiretroviral therapy. The receptors here all came from a man aged 35 to 55 with HIV. Each CDR3 is given with its conserved first and last residue. D genes are given only for firm matches. The listing skips clone size in some rows; elsewhere it reads once, few, many or a size class.

V gene: TRBV9; clone size: .; D gene: TRBD2; J gene: TRBJ2-1; CDR3 protein: CASSSRLAGGLNEQFF; CDR3 DNA: TGTGCCAGCAGCTCCAGACTAGCGGGGGGCCTAAATGAGCAGTTCTTC
V gene: TRBV7-9; clone size: .; D gene: .; J gene: TRBJ2-5; CDR3 protein: CASSLDRDRETQYF; CDR3 DNA: TGTGCCAGCAGCTTAGACAGGGATAGGGAGACCCAGTACTTC
V gene: TRBV7-2; clone size: .; D gene: .; J gene: TRBJ2-3; CDR3 protein: CASSFSTSTDTQYF; CDR3 DNA: TGTGCCAGCAGCTTCTCGACTAGCACAGATACGCAGTATTTT
V gene: TRBV5-8; clone size: medium-sized; D gene: TRBD2; J gene: TRBJ2-7; CDR3 protein: CASSPGTSGMDYEQYF; CDR3 DNA: TGTGCCAGCAGCCCGGGGACTAGCGGGATGGACTACGAGCAGTACTTC
V gene: TRBV29-1; clone size: .; D gene: TRBD1; J gene: TRBJ2-7; CDR3 protein: CSLRTGGSYEQYF; CDR3 DNA: TGCAGCCTTCGGACAGGGGGTTCCTACGAGCAGTACTTC
V gene: TRBV6-1; clone size: .; D gene: .; J gene: TRBJ1-1; CDR3 protein: CASSDNKNTEAFF; CDR3 DNA: TGTGCCAGCAGTGACAACAAGAACACTGAAGCTTTCTTT
V gene: TRBV5-1; clone size: .; D gene: TRBD1; J gene: TRBJ1-6; CDR3 protein: CASSQTGPRSPLHF; CDR3 DNA: TGCGCCAGCAGCCAGACAGGGCCGAGGTCACCCCTCCACTTT
V gene: TRBV2; clone size: .; D gene: .; J gene: TRBJ2-4; CDR3 protein: CASSEARYLISIAKNIQYF; CDR3 DNA: TGTGCCAGCAGTGAAGCCCGGTATCTTATAAGCATAGCCAAAAACATTCAGTACTTC
V gene: TRBV14; clone size: few; D gene: .; J gene: TRBJ2-7; CDR3 protein: CASSQDVKEALRF; CDR3 DNA: TGTGCCAGCAGCCAAGACGTTAAGGAGGCCCTTCGCTTC
V gene: TRBV11-3; clone size: .; D gene: .; J gene: TRBJ2-7; CDR3 protein: CASSLGRANYEQYF; CDR3 DNA: TGTGCCAGCAGCTTAGGCAGAGCTAACTACGAGCAGTACTTC
V gene: TRBV6-5; clone size: .; D gene: .; J gene: TRBJ1-2; CDR3 protein: CASSYFQDSYGYTF; CDR3 DNA: TGTGCCAGCAGTTACTTCCAAGATTCCTATGGCTACACCTTC
V gene: TRBV28; clone size: .; D gene: .; J gene: TRBJ1-5; CDR3 protein: CASSRTLSNQPQHF; CDR3 DNA: TGTGCCAGCAGTAGGACACTTAGCAATCAGCCCCAGCATTTT
V gene: TRBV5-5; clone size: .; D gene: TRBD1; J gene: TRBJ1-2; CDR3 protein: CASSLTGGDNYGYTF; CDR3 DNA: TGTGCCAGCAGCTTAACAGGGGGCGATAACTATGGCTACACCTTC
V gene: TRBV6-5; clone size: .; D gene: TRBD1; J gene: TRBJ1-2; CDR3 protein: CASSYSPRTGNGYTF; CDR3 DNA: TGTGCCAGCAGTTACTCCCCCCGGACAGGCAATGGCTACACCTTC
V gene: TRBV29-1; clone size: few; D gene: TRBD1; J gene: TRBJ2-5; CDR3 protein: CSVTGAKETQYF; CDR3 DNA: TGCAGCGTTACAGGGGCGAAAGAGACCCAGTACTTC
V gene: TRBV6-5; clone size: .; D gene: TRBD2; J gene: TRBJ2-7; CDR3 protein: CASTSRRGASEQYF; CDR3 DNA: TGTGCCAGCACCAGCCGGCGGGGGGCTAGCGAGCAGTACTTC
V gene: TRBV11-2; clone size: .; D gene: .; J gene: TRBJ2-5; CDR3 protein: CASSPSWYEAKETQYF; CDR3 DNA: TGTGCCAGCAGCCCCTCGTGGTACGAGGCCAAAGAGACCCAGTACTTC